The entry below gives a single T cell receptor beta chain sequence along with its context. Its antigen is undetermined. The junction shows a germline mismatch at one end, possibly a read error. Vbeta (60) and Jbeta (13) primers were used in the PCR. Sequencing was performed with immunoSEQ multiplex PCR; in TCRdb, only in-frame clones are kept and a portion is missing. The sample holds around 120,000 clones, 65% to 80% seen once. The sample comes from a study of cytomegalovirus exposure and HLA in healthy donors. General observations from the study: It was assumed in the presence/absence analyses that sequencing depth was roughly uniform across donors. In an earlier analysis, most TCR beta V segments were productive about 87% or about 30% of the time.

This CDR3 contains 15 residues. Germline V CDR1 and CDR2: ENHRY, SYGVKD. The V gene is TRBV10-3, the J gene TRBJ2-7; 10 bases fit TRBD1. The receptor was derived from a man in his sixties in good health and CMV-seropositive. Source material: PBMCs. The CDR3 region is CAVSLYGTGDYEQYF. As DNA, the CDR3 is TGTGCCGTCAGCTTATACGGGACAGGGGACTACGAGCAGTACTTC.